This entry features one T cell receptor (beta chain) sequence. Its antigen has not been determined. No clone much larger than this one lies a single base away; base qualities are absent. The data stem from a study of control samples from healthy donors and cancer patients (TCRdb year 2020). Libraries were built with the immunoSEQ multiplex PCR assay. This immuneACCESS table, as held by TCRdb, lists in-frame sequences with V and J called but not all clones. Of the missing ones, under half trace to an unresolved V gene in checked studies; the others have no known cause. The sample includes approximately 110,000 clones, with 83% observed a single time. Of the sample, 13% falls within the top ten clones. The sequenced material came from blood. The receptor's source is a woman between 50 and 59 years old in good health.

The sequenced DNA: TGTGCCAGCAGCTCTTTGGACGGCTACGAGCAGTACTTC. Translated, it gives CASSSLDGYEQYF. The rearranged chain carries TRBV11-2 and TRBJ2-7; the D gene assignment is ambiguous. As encoded in the germline V gene, CDR1 is SGHAT while CDR2 is FQNNGV. The CDR3 has 13 amino acids, counting the end cysteine and phenylalanine. Only the CDR3 DNA stays, 39 bases, in frame from base 1. V sheds 4 bases and J sheds 3 bases, leaving 10 bases between their ends.